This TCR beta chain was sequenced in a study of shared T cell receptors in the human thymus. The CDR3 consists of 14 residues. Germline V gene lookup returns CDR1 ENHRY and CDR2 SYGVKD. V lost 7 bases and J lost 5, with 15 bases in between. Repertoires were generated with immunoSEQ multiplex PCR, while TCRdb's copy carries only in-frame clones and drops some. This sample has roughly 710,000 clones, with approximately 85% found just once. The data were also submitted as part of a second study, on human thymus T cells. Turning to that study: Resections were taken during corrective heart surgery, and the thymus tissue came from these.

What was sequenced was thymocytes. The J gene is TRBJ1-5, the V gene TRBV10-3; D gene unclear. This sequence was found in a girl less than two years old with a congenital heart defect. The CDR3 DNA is TGTGCCATCATGACTTGTGAGGGAGATCAGCCCCAGCATTTT. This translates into CAIMTCEGDQPQHF.